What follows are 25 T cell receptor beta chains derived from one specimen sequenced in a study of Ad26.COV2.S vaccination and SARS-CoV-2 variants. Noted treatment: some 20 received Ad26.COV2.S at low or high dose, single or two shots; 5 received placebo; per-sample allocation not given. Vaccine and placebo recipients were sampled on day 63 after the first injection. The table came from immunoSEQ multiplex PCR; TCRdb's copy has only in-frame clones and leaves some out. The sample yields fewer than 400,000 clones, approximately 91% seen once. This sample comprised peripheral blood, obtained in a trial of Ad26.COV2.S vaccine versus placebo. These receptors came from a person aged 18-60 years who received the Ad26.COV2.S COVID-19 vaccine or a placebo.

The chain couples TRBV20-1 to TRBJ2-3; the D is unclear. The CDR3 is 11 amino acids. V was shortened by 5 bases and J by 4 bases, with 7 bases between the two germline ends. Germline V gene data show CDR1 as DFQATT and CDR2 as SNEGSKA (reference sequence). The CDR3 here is CSAFGSDTQYF. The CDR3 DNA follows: TGCAGTGCTTTCGGTTCAGATACGCAGTATTTT.

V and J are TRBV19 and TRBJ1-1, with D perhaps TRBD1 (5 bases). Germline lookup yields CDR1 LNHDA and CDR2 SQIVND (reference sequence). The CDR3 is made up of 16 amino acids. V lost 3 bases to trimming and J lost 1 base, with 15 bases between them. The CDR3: CASSMASGTPNTEAFF. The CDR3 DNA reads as TGTGCCAGTAGTATGGCGTCCGGGACCCCGAACACTGAAGCTTTCTTT.

The CDR3 spells CASRRAQTGGYTF. DNA for the CDR3: TGTGCCAGCAGGAGGGCCCAGACGGGCGGCTACACCTTC. V gene TRBV25-1 combines with J gene TRBJ1-2, with D unclear. Germline CDR1 and CDR2: MGHDK and SYGVNS. The CDR3 is made up of 13 amino acids. With 6 bases removed from V and 8 bases from J, the gap between germline ends came to 16 bases.

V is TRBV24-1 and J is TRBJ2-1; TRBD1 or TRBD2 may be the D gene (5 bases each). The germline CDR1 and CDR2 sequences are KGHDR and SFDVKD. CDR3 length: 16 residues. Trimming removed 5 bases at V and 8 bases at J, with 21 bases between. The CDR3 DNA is TGTGCCACCAGTGTCACTAACGGGGCCAGCCTACATGAGCAGTTCTTC. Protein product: CATSVTNGASLHEQFF.

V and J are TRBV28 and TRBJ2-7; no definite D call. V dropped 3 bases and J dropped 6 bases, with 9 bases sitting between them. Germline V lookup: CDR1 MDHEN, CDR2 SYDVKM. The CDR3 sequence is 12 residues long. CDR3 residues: CASSFGPAEQYF. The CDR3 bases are TGTGCCAGCAGTTTCGGACCGGCCGAGCAGTACTTC.

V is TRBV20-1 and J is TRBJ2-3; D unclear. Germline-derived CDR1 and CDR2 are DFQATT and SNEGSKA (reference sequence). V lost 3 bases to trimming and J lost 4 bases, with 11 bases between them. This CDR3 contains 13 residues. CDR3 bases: TGCAGTGCTAGTGATATAGTTTCAGATACGCAGTATTTT. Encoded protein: CSASDIVSDTQYF.

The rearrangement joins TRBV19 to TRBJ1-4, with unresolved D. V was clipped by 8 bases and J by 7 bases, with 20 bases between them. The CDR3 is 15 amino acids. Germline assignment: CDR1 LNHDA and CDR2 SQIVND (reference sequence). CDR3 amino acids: CASRVGRRMVEKLFF. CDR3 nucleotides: TGTGCCAGTCGAGTCGGCAGACGGATGGTTGAAAAACTGTTTTTT.

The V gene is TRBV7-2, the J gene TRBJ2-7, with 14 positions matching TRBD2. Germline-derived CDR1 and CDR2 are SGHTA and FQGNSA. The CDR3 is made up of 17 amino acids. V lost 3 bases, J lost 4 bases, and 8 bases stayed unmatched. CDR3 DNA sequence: TGTGCCAGCAGCTTCACCGGGACTAGCGGGAGCAGGTACGAGCAGTACTTC. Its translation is CASSFTGTSGSRYEQYF.

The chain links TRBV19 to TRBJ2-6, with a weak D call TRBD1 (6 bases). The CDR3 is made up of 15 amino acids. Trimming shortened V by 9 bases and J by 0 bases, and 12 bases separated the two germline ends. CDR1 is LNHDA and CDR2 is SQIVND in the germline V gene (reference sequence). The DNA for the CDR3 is TGTGCCAGCAGACAGGCAGCCTCTGGGGCCAACGTCCTGACTTTC. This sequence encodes CASRQAASGANVLTF.

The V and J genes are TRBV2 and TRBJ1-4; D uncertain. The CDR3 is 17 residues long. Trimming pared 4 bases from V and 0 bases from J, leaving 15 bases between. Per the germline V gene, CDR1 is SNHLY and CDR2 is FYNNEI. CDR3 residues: CASSGAGRGSTNEKLFF. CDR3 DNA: TGTGCCAGCAGTGGGGCCGGACGGGGATCAACTAATGAAAAACTGTTTTTT.

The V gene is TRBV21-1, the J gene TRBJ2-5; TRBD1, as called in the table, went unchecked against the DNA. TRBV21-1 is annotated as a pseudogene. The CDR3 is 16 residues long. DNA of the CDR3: TGTGCCAGCAGCAAAGAAGGGGCACAGGGATACGAGACCCAGTACTTC. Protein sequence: CASSKEGAQGYETQYF.

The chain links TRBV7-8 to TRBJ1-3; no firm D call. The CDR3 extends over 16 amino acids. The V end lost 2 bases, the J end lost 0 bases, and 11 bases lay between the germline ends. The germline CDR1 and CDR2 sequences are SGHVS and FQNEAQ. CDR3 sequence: CASSLLATSSGNTIYF. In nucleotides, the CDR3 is TGTGCCAGCAGCTTACTTGCAACGAGCTCTGGAAACACCATATATTTT.

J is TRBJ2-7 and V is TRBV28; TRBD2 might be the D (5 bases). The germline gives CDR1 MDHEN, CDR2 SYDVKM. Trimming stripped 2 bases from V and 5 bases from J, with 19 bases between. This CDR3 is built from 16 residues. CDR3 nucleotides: TGTGCCAGCAGTTTACCCCCGGACTCCCTCGGGAACGAGCAGTACTTC. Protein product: CASSLPPDSLGNEQYF.

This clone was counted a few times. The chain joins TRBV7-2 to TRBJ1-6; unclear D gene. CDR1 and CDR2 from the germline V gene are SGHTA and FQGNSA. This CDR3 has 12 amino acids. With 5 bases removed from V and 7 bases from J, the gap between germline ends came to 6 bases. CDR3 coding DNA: TGTGCCAGCAGCCCCTCCAATTCACCCCTCCACTTT. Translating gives CASSPSNSPLHF.

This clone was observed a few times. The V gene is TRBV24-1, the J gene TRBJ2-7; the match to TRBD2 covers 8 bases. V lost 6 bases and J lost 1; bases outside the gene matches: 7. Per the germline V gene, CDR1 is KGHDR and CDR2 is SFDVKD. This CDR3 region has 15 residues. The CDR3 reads CATSSSREESYEQYF. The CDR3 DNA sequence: TGTGCCACCAGTTCCTCGCGGGAGGAGTCCTACGAGCAGTACTTC.

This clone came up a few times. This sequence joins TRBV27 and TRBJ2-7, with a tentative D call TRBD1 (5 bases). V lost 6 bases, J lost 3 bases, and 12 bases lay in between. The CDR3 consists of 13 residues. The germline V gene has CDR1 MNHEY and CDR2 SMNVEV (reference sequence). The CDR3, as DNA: TGTGCCAGCAGGAACTTAGGACACTACGAGCAGTACTTC. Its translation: CASRNLGHYEQYF.

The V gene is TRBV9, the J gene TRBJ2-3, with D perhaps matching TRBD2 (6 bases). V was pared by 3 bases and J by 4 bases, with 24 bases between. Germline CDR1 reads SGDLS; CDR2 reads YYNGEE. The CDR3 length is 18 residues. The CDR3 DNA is TGTGCCAGCAGCGCCCTTCGGGGGTGGCGGGGTCCCCCAGATACGCAGTATTTT. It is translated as CASSALRGWRGPPDTQYF.

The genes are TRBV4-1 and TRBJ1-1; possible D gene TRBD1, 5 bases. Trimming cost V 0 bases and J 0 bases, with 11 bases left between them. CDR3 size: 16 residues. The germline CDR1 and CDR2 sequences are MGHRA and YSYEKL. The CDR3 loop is CASSQDRPGLNTEAFF. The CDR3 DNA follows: TGCGCCAGCAGCCAAGATCGCCCAGGGCTGAACACTGAAGCTTTCTTT.

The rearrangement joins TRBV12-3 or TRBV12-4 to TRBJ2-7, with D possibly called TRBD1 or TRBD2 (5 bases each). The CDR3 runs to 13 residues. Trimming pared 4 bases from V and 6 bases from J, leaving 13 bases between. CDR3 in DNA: TGTGCCAGCAGTTCGAGGGGCCGGGGCGAGCAGTACTTC. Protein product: CASSSRGRGEQYF.

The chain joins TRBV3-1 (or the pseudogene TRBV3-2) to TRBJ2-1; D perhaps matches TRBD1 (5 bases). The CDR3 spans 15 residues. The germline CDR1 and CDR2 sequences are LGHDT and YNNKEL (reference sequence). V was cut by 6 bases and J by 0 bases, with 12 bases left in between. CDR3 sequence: CASSVTGSSYNEQFF. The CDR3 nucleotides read TGTGCCAGCAGTGTTACAGGTAGCTCCTACAATGAGCAGTTCTTC.

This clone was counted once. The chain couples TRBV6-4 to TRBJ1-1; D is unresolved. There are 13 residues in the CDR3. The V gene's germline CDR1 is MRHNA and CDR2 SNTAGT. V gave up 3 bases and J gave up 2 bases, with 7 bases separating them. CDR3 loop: CASSEPINTEAFF. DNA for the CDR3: TGTGCCAGCAGTGAACCGATCAACACTGAAGCTTTCTTT.

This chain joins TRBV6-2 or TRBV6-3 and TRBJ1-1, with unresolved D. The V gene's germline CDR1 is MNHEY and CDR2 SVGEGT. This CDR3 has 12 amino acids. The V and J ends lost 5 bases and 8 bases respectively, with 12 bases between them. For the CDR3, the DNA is TGTGCCAGCAGTCGACTAAGCAGCGAAGCTTTCTTT. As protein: CASSRLSSEAFF.

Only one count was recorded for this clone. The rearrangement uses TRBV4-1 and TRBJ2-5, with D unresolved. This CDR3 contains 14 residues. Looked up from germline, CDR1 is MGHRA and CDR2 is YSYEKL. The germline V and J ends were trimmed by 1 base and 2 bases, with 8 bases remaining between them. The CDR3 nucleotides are TGCGCCAGCAGCCAAGGCACTTATCAAGAGACCCAGTACTTC. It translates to CASSQGTYQETQYF.

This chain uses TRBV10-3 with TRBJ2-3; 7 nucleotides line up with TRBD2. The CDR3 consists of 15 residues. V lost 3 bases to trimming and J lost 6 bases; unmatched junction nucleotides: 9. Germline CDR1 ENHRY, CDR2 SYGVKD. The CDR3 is CAISDDGGSGDTQYF. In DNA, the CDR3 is TGTGCCATCAGTGATGATGGCGGGAGCGGGGATACGCAGTATTTT.

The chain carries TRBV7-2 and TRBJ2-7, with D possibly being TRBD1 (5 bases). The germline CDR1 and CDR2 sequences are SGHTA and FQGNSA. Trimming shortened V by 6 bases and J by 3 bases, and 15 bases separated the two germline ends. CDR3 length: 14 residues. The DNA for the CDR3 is TGTGCCAGCAGTTTGGTATCAGGGAACTACGAGCAGTACTTC. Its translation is CASSLVSGNYEQYF.